One sample yielded the 29 T cell receptor beta chains listed below, sequenced in a study of TIL therapy for anti-PD-1-resistant metastatic lung cancer. The immunoSEQ assay was v3. This table comes from immunoSEQ multiplex PCR, and its TCRdb copy is limited to in-frame clones, with some not included. This sample yields under 70,000 clones, of which about nine tenths are seen a single time; just over 2.5% belongs to the top ten. Time point noted: pre-treatment sample, taken before nivolumab and TIL therapy. Sequenced here: blood, sampled at baseline. These receptors all come from a person aged 25 to 85 with non-small cell lung cancer.

The gene calls are TRBV6-5 and TRBJ2-7; D gene unclear. Germline loops: CDR1 MNHEY, CDR2 SVGAGI. CDR3 length equals 15 residues. Trimming left V 9 bases short and J 1 base short, with 19 bases between. The CDR3, as DNA: TGTGCCAGTACTTCGCCGGGTCTCGCATCCTACGAGCAGTACTTC. This sequence encodes CASTSPGLASYEQYF.

This chain joins TRBV7-2 and TRBJ1-2; D is uncertain. This CDR3 comprises 14 residues. Trimming removed 5 bases at V and 3 bases at J, with 13 bases between. Germline values: CDR1 SGHTA, CDR2 FQGNSA. The CDR3, as DNA: TGTGCCAGCAGCCAATATAGTGGAGACTATGGCTACACCTTC. Encoded protein: CASSQYSGDYGYTF.

V usage is TRBV7-8 and J usage is TRBJ1-5, with 7 positions matching TRBD1. The germline V gene has CDR1 SGHVS and CDR2 FQNEAQ. The CDR3 is 14 residues long. With 5 bases clipped from V and 6 bases from J, the junction kept 7 bases outside the gene matches. CDR3 in amino acids: CASSLTGVSQPQHF. As DNA, the CDR3 is TGTGCCAGCAGCCTCACAGGGGTTAGTCAGCCCCAGCATTTT.

V is TRBV4-1 and J is TRBJ2-2; 8 positions agree with TRBD2. Germline V CDR1 and CDR2: MGHRA, YSYEKL. This CDR3 spans 16 amino acids. V was pared by 1 base and J by 4 bases, with 5 bases of the junction left unmatched. DNA for the CDR3: TGCGCCAGCAGCCAAGTGCGGGGGGCGGTCACCGGGGAGCTGTTTTTT. This sequence encodes CASSQVRGAVTGELFF.

The J gene is TRBJ2-1, the V gene TRBV7-9, with unresolved D. V gave up 0 bases and J gave up 0 bases, with 9 bases separating them. Germline-derived CDR1 and CDR2 are SEHNR and FQNEAQ (reference sequence). This CDR3 comprises 16 residues. The CDR3 sequence is CASSLARSHSYNEQFF. The CDR3 bases are TGTGCCAGCAGCTTAGCCCGGAGCCACTCCTACAATGAGCAGTTCTTC.

This clone was observed a handful of times. J is TRBJ2-3 and V is TRBV4-2; D possibly matches TRBD1 or TRBD2 (5 bases each). CDR1 is LGHNA, CDR2 YNFKEQ, per germline. CDR3 size: 14 residues. Trimming took 0 bases from V and 5 from J, leaving 9 bases between them. The CDR3 is CASSQEGVQDTQYF. In nucleotides, the CDR3 is TGTGCCAGCAGCCAAGAGGGGGTTCAAGATACGCAGTATTTT.

The V gene is TRBV4-1, the J gene TRBJ1-1; D is uncertain. CDR3 size: 13 residues. The ends were cut back, 0 bases at V and 8 bases at J, with 10 bases in the middle. The germline V gene encodes CDR1 MGHRA and CDR2 YSYEKL. DNA of the CDR3: TGCGCCAGCAGCCAAGATCAGCGCGGGGAAGCTTTCTTT. This translates into CASSQDQRGEAFF.

The V and J genes are TRBV6-5 and TRBJ2-7, with D possibly being TRBD2 (5 bases). The ends were cut back, 5 bases at V and 0 bases at J, with 14 bases in the middle. Germline CDR1 is MNHEY and CDR2 is SVGAGI. The CDR3 contains 15 residues. The CDR3 sequence is CASSTNSGNSYEQYF. The CDR3 DNA reads TGTGCCAGCAGTACGAACTCCGGGAACTCCTACGAGCAGTACTTC.

V and J are TRBV12-5 and TRBJ2-7, with D tentatively TRBD1 (5 bases). The CDR3 length is 15 residues. V was shortened by 4 bases and J by 1 base, with 14 bases between the two germline ends. Germline V gene data show CDR1 as LGHNT and CDR2 as FRNRAP. This CDR3 reads CASGSPWGPSYEQYF. The CDR3 DNA is TGTGCTAGTGGTTCCCCGTGGGGCCCATCCTACGAGCAGTACTTC.

This chain links TRBV5-1 with TRBJ2-1; 10 nucleotides line up with TRBD2. The junction had 6 bases not matched to a gene; V was cut back by 0 bases and J by 9 bases. The germline gives CDR1 SGHRS, CDR2 YFSETQ. The CDR3 spans 15 residues. CDR3 amino acids: CASSLEFSGRTEQFF. CDR3 sequence (DNA): TGCGCCAGCAGCTTGGAATTTAGCGGGAGGACTGAGCAGTTCTTC.

The chain combines TRBV2 with TRBJ1-1; TRBD1 aligns across 7 bases. Trimming removed 2 bases from V and 2 bases from J; junction bases left unmatched: 8. Germline V lookup: CDR1 SNHLY, CDR2 FYNNEI. The CDR3 runs to 16 residues. CDR3 in DNA: TGTGCCAGCAGTGAAAGAGGGGGCTTGGGAAACACTGAAGCTTTCTTT. This sequence encodes CASSERGGLGNTEAFF. The variable domain in full, completed from reference TRBV2 and TRBJ1-1, reads EPEVTQTPSHQVTQMGQEVILRCVPISNHLYFYWYRQILGQKVEFLVSFYNNEISEKSEIFDDQFSVERPDGSNFTLKIRSTKLEDSAMYFCASSERGGLGNTEAFFGQGTRLTVV.

The V and J genes are TRBV5-6 and TRBJ2-4; 9 positions agree with TRBD1. Germline V gene lookup returns CDR1 SGHDT and CDR2 YYEEEE. V shed 4 bases and J 2 bases; nucleotides not matched to a gene: 13. The CDR3 spans 18 residues. For the CDR3, the DNA is TGTGCCAGCAGCCAGGGGTGGACAGGGGTAATAACCAAAAACATTCAGTACTTC. Translating it yields CASSQGWTGVITKNIQYF.

The chain joins TRBV5-1 to TRBJ1-3; 9 nucleotides agree with TRBD1. The germline V gene has CDR1 SGHRS and CDR2 YFSETQ. V was clipped by 4 bases and J by 4 bases; unmatched bases: 3. The CDR3 has 14 residues. The CDR3 here is CASSIGTGGNTIYF. CDR3 coding DNA: TGCGCCAGCAGCATCGGGACAGGGGGAAACACCATATATTTT.

This clone was seen a handful of times. This chain connects TRBV19 to TRBJ1-2, with 9 positions matching TRBD1. Germline V lookup: CDR1 LNHDA, CDR2 SQIVND (reference sequence). The V segment lost 7 bases and the J segment 7 bases; nucleotides outside the gene matches: 10. The CDR3 runs 14 residues. This chain's CDR3 is CASTLDRGNGGYTF. Here the CDR3 DNA reads TGTGCCAGTACCTTGGACAGGGGAAATGGTGGCTACACCTTC.

The J gene is TRBJ2-6, the V gene TRBV3-1 (or the pseudogene TRBV3-2); D call uncertain. The CDR3 spans 12 residues. The germline V and J ends were trimmed by 4 bases and 4 bases, with 2 bases remaining between them. Germline V gene sequence: CDR1 LGHDT, CDR2 YNNKEL (reference sequence). CDR3 coding DNA: TGTGCCAGCAGCCCAGGGGCCAACGTCCTGACTTTC. It is translated as CASSPGANVLTF.

The chain's CDR3 is CATRTSGGLNEQFF. CDR3 DNA: TGTGCCACCCGGACTAGCGGGGGGTTAAATGAGCAGTTCTTC. The chain carries TRBV10-3 and TRBJ2-1; 14 bases fit TRBD2. Germline V gene lookup returns CDR1 ENHRY and CDR2 SYGVKD. The length of the CDR3 is 14 residues. V dropped 10 bases and J dropped 7; count of bases not matched to a gene: 6.

This clone was observed once. V and J are TRBV5-6 and TRBJ1-4, with D maybe TRBD1 (6 bases). There are 12 residues in the CDR3. The germline V gene has CDR1 SGHDT and CDR2 YYEEEE. V was shortened by 4 bases and J by 7 bases, with 8 bases between the two germline ends. CDR3 bases: TGTGCCAGCAGCGTGACAGGTGAAAAACTGTTTTTT. Amino acids: CASSVTGEKLFF.

V is TRBV12-5 and J is TRBJ2-7; D call uncertain. Germline values: CDR1 LGHNT, CDR2 FRNRAP. The ends were cut back, 1 base at V and 2 bases at J, with 9 bases in the middle. The CDR3 is 14 amino acids. CDR3 bases: TGTGCTAGTGGTTTGGCCCCCCCCGCCTACGAGCAGTACTTC. This sequence encodes CASGLAPPAYEQYF.

This rearrangement joins TRBV6-1 to TRBJ1-2; a weak D match, TRBD1 (5 bases). The germline CDR1 and CDR2 sequences are MNHNS and SASEGT. V was cut by 0 bases and J by 8 bases, with 19 bases left in between. This CDR3 spans 16 amino acids. The CDR3 is CASSEAIRVGDLGYTF. CDR3 coding DNA: TGTGCCAGCAGTGAAGCTATACGGGTCGGGGACTTGGGCTACACCTTC.

The V and J genes are TRBV5-5 and TRBJ2-7; D gene uncertain. The CDR3 is 16 residues long. Trimming pared 3 bases from V and 2 bases from J, leaving 18 bases between. CDR1 and CDR2 from the germline V gene are SGHKS and YYEKEE (reference sequence). CDR3 sequence reads: CASSSYSVFSTYEQYF. The CDR3 DNA sequence: TGTGCCAGCAGCTCCTATTCAGTCTTTTCCACCTACGAGCAGTACTTC.

The chain employs TRBV9 and TRBJ1-6, with D possibly TRBD1 on 5 matching bases. Germline V gene sequence: CDR1 SGDLS, CDR2 YYNGEE. This CDR3 region has 14 residues. Between the trimmed V and J ends, which lost 7 bases and 8 bases, there was a span of 16 bases. The CDR3 loop reads CASGDSFPYSPLHF. CDR3 bases: TGTGCCAGCGGCGACAGCTTTCCTTATTCACCCCTCCACTTT. The full variable domain, in which reference TRBV9 and TRBJ1-6 provide the parts outside the CDR3, is DSGVTQTPKHLITATGQRVTLRCSPRSGDLSVYWYQQSLDQGLQFLIQYYNGEERAKGNILERFSAQQFPDLHSELNLSSLELGDSALYFCASGDSFPYSPLHFGNGTRLTVT.

The V gene is TRBV3-1 (or the pseudogene TRBV3-2), the J gene TRBJ1-6; D gene uncertain. Germline V gene sequence: CDR1 LGHDT, CDR2 YNNKEL (reference sequence). The CDR3 has 15 residues. Trimming took 0 bases from V and 6 from J, leaving 9 bases between them. The CDR3 DNA is TGTGCCAGCAGCCAAGAAGCAGCTTCTAATTCACCCCTCCACTTT. Its translation: CASSQEAASNSPLHF.

This clone was recorded a few times. V and J are TRBV5-6 and TRBJ1-4; D call uncertain. Germline V gene lookup returns CDR1 SGHDT and CDR2 YYEEEE. CDR3 length: 14 amino acids. The germline V and J ends were trimmed by 4 bases and 5 bases, with 12 bases remaining between them. Here the CDR3 DNA reads TGTGCCAGCAGCGTCCGGGCCCTGAATGAAAAACTGTTTTTT. This codes for CASSVRALNEKLFF. Together with reference TRBV5-6 and TRBJ1-4, the CDR3 gives the full variable domain: DAGVTQSPTHLIKTRGQQVTLRCSPKSGHDTVSWYQQALGQGPQFIFQYYEEEERQRGNFPDRFSGHQFPNYSSELNVNALLLGDSALYLCASSVRALNEKLFFGSGTQLSVL.

This clone was seen more than once but under ten times. The V gene is TRBV5-1, the J gene TRBJ2-7, with TRBD2 as a possible D gene (5 bases). The V gene lost 4 bases and the J gene lost 2 bases, with 16 bases spanning the gap. This CDR3 has 15 amino acids. Germline values: CDR1 SGHRS, CDR2 YFSETQ. The CDR3 here is CASSGTTGTPYEQYF. CDR3 sequence (DNA): TGCGCCAGCAGCGGAACGACGGGAACCCCCTACGAGCAGTACTTC.

The chain couples TRBV6-5 to TRBJ1-2, with TRBD1 as a possible D gene (5 bases). Germline CDR1 reads MNHEY; CDR2 reads SVGAGI. The V and J ends lost 6 bases and 0 bases respectively, with 11 bases between them. The CDR3 sequence is 14 residues long. CDR3: CASRVPGANYGYTF. For the CDR3, the DNA is TGTGCCAGCAGAGTTCCGGGGGCTAACTATGGCTACACCTTC.

The V call is TRBV28, the J call TRBJ1-1, with a weak D call TRBD1 (6 bases). Germline loops: CDR1 MDHEN, CDR2 SYDVKM. Deletions cut 4 bases from V and 2 bases from J, with 17 bases between. This CDR3 has 16 amino acids. The CDR3 sequence is CASSSYRGHQNTEAFF. DNA for the CDR3: TGTGCCAGCAGTTCCTACCGGGGACACCAAAACACTGAAGCTTTCTTT. The entire variable domain, with the rest obtained from reference TRBV28 and TRBJ1-1, is as follows: DVKVTQSSRYLVKRTGEKVFLECVQDMDHENMFWYRQDPGLGLRLIYFSYDVKMKEKGDIPEGYSVSREKKERFSLILESASTNQTSMYLCASSSYRGHQNTEAFFGQGTRLTVV.

The V call is TRBV9, the J call TRBJ2-4, with 12 bases fitting TRBD2. J gave up 2 bases and V 0 bases, and 0 bases lay outside the gene matches. From germline, CDR1 is SGDLS and CDR2 YYNGEE. CDR3 length equals 16 residues. This CDR3 is CASSVGTSGTKNIQYF. DNA of the CDR3: TGTGCCAGCAGCGTAGGGACTAGCGGGACCAAAAACATTCAGTACTTC.

The rearrangement links TRBV4-2 to TRBJ1-1; D unresolved. CDR1 and CDR2 from the germline V gene are LGHNA and YNFKEQ. V dropped 2 bases and J dropped 5 bases, with 15 bases sitting between them. The CDR3 contains 15 residues. The CDR3 here is CASSQTLTGRTEAFF. Written as DNA, the CDR3 is TGTGCCAGCAGCCAAACCCTTACGGGGAGGACTGAAGCTTTCTTT.

This clone appeared once. The chain links TRBV18 to TRBJ1-1; D not certain. The CDR3 totals 13 residues. The germline CDR1 and CDR2 sequences are KGHSH and LQKENI. The ends were cut back, 8 bases at V and 8 bases at J, with 18 bases in the middle. The CDR3 nucleotides read TGTGCCAGCGCGTCCAGACCCCCGGCAGAAGCTTTCTTT. The encoded protein is CASASRPPAEAFF.